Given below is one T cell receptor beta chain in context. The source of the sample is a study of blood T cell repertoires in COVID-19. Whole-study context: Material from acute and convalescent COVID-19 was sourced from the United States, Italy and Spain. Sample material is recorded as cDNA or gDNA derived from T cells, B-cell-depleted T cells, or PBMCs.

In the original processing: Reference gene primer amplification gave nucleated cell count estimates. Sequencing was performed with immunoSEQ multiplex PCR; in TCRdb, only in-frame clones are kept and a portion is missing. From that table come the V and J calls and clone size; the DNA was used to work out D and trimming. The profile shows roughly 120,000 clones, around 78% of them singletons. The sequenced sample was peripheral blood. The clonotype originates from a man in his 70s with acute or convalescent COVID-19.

The CDR3 loop is CASSQSAGTGNTIYF. CDR3 sequence (DNA): TGCGCCAGCAGCCAGTCGGCCGGGACTGGAAACACCATATATTTT. The chain carries TRBV4-3 and TRBJ1-3; D is unclear. V was trimmed by 3 bases and J by 2 bases, leaving 11 bases between them. The CDR3 sequence is 15 residues long. The germline gives CDR1 LGHNA, CDR2 YSLEER.